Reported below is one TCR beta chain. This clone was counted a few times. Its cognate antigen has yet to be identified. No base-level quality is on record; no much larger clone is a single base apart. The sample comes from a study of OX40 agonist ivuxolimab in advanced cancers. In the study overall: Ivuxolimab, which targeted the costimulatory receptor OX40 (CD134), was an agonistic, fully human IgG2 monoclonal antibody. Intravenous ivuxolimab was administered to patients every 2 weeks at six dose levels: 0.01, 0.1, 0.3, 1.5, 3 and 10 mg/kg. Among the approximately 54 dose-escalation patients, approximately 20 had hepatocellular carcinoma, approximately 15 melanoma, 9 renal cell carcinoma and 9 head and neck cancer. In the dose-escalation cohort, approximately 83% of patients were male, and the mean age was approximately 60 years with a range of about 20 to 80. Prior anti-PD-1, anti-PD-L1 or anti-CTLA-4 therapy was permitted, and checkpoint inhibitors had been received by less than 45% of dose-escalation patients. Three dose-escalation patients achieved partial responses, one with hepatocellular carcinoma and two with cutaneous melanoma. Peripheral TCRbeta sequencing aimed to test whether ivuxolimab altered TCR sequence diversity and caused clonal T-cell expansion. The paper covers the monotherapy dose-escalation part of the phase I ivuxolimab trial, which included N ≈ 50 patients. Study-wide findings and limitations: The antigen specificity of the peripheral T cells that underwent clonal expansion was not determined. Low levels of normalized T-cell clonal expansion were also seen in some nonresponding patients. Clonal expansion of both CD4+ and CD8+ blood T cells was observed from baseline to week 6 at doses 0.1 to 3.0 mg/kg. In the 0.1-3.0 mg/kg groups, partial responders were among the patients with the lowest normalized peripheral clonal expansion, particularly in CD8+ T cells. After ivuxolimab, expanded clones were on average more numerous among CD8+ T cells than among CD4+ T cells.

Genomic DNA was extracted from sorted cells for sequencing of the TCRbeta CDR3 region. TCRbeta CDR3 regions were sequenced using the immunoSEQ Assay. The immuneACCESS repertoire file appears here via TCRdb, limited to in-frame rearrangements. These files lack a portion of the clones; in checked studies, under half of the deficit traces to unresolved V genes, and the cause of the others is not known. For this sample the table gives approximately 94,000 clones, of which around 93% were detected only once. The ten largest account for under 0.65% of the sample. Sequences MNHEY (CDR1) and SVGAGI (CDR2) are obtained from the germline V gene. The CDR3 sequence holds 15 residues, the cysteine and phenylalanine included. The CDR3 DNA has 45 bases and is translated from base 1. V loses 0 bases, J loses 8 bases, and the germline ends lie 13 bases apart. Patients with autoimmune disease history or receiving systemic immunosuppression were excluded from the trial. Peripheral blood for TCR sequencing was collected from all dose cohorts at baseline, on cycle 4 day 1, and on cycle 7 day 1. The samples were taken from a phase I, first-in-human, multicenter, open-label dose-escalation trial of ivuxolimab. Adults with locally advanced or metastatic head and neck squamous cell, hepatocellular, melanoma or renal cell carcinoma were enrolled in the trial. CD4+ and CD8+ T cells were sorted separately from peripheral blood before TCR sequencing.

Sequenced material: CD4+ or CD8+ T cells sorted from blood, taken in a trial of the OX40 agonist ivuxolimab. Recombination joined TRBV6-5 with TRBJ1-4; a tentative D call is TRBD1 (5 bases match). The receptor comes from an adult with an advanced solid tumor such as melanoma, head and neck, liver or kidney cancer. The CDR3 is CASSYSGTVREKLFF. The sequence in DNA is TGTGCCAGCAGTTACTCAGGGACGGTGAGGGAAAAACTGTTTTTT.